This T cell receptor (beta chain) was recorded in a study of cytomegalovirus exposure and HLA in healthy donors. For this clone: Its antigen is not known.

Germline loops: CDR1 MNHEY, CDR2 SVGAGI. V shed 5 bases and J 2 bases; nucleotides not matched to a gene: 5. The CDR3 consists of 15 residues. Amplification used 60 Vbeta primers and 13 Jbeta primers. TCRdb's table, derived via immunoSEQ multiplex PCR, lists solely in-frame clones and lacks some. The table has about 160,000 clones, about 60% seen once. The study, taken as a whole, reports: Per a prior analysis, the majority of TCR beta V segments were productive roughly 90% or roughly 30% of the time. Follow-up analysis seemed to connect common viral pathogens with several of the most significant clusters identified.

This TCR came from a woman aged 55-69 years in good health and CMV-seropositive. Sequencing was performed on PBMCs. This sequence joins TRBV6-5 and TRBJ2-7; TRBD2 agrees at 11 bases. This CDR3 reads CASSPSTSGAYEQYF. For the CDR3, the DNA is TGTGCCAGCAGTCCCTCGACTAGCGGGGCCTACGAGCAGTACTTC.